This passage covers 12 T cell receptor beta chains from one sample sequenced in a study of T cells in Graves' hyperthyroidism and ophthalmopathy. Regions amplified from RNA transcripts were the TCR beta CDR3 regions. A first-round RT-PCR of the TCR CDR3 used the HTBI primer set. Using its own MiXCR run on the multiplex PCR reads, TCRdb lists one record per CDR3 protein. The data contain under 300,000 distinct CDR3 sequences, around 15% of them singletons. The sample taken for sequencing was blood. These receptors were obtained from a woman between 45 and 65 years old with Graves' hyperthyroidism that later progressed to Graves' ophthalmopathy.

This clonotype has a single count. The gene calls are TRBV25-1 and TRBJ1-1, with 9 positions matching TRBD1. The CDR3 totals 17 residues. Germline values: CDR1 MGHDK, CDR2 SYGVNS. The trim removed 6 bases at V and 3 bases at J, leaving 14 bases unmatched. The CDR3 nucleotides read TGTGCCAGCAGGAGACGAGGACAGGGGCCTATTTACACTGAAGCTTTCTTT. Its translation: CASRRRGQGPIYTEAFF.

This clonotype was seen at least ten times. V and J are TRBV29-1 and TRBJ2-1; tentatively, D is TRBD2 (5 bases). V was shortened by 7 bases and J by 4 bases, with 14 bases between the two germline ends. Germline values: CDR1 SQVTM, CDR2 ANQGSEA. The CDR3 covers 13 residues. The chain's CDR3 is CSGRIATYNEQFF. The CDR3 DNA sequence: TGCAGCGGTAGAATAGCGACTTACAATGAGCAGTTCTTC.

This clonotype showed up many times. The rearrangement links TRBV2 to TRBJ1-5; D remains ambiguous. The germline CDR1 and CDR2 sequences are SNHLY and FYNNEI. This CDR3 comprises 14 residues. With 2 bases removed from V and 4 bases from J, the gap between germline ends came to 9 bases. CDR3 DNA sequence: TGTGCCAGCAGTGAACCGACGGGGAATCAGCCCCAGCATTTT. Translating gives CASSEPTGNQPQHF.

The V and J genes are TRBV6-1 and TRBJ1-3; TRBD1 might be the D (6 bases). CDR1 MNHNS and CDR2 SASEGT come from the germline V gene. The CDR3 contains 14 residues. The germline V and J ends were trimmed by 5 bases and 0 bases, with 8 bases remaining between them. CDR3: CASSQGGSGNTIYF. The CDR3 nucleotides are TGTGCCAGCAGTCAAGGGGGCTCTGGAAACACCATATATTTT.

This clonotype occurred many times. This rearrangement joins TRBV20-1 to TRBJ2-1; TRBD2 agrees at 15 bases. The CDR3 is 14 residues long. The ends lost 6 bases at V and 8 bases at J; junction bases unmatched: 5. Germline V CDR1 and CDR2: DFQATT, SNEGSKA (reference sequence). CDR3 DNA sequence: TGCAGTGCCCCGGGACTAGCGGGAGGCGATGAGCAGTTCTTC. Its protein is CSAPGLAGGDEQFF.

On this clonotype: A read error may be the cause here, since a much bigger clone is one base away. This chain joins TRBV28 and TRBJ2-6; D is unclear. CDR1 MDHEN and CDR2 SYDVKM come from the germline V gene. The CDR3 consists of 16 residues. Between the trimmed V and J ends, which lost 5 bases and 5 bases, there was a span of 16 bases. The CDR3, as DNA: TGTGCCAGCAGTCCGAACTTTGATACAAGGGCCAACGTCCTGACTTTC. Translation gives CASSPNFDTRANVLTF.

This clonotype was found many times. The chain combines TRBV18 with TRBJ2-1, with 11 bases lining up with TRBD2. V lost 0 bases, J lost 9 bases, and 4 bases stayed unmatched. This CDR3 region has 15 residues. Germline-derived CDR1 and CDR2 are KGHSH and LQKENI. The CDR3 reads CASSPPTSGSFEQFF. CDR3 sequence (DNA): TGTGCCAGCTCACCACCAACTAGCGGGAGCTTTGAGCAGTTCTTC. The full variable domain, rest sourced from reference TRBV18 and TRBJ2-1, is NAGVMQNPRHLVRRRGQEARLRCSPMKGHSHVYWYRQLPEEGLKFMVYLQKENIIDESGMPKERFSAEFPKEGPSILRIQQVVRGDSAAYFCASSPPTSGSFEQFFGPGTRLTVL.

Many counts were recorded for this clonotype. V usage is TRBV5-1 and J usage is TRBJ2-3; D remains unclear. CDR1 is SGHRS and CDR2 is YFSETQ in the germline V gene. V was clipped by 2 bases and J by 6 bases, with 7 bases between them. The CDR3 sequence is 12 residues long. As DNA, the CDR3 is TGCGCCAGCAGCTTACTACAGGATACGCAGTATTTT. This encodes CASSLLQDTQYF.

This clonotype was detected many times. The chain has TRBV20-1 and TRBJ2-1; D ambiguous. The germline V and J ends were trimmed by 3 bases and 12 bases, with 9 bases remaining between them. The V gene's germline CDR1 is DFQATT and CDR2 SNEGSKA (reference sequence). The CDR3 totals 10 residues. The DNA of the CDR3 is TGCAGTGCTAGGGCTGGGTGGCAGTTCTTC. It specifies CSARAGWQFF.

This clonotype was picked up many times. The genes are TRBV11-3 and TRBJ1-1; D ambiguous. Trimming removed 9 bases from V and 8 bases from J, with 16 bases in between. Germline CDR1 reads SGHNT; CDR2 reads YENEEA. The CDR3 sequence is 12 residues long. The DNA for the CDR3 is TGTGCCAGGCACAAACGTCGCGTCGAAGCTTTCTTT. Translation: CARHKRRVEAFF.

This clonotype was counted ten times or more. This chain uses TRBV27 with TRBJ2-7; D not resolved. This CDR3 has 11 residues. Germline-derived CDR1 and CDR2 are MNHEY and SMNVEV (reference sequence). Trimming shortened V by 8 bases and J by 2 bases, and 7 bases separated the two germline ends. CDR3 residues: CASGFPYEQYF. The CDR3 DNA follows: TGTGCCAGCGGGTTTCCCTACGAGCAGTACTTC.

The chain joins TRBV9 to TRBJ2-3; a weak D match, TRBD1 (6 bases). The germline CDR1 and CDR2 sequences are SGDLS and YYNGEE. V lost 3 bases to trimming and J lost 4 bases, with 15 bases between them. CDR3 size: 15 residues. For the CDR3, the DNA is TGTGCCAGCAGCGCCGGGACATATAACGCAGATACGCAGTATTTT. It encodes CASSAGTYNADTQYF.